This T cell receptor (beta chain) is from a study of human T cells and chemical hapten exposure. Looking at the study overall: Patch testing was performed with 0.01% DPC on the upper back, with reading at 6 days. Per-sample variation in TCR yield stemmed mainly from small pooled library volume differences.

Time point here: patch test 3, about 24 weeks after DPC sensitization. The treatment here: therapeutic diphenylcyclopropenone sensitization with weekly scalp DPC. Trimming stripped 1 base from V and 0 bases from J, with 6 bases between. This CDR3 contains 14 residues. Germline-derived CDR1 and CDR2 are SGHRS and YFSETQ. MiXCR, run by TCRdb on the RACE reads, gives a single entry per CDR3 protein. The data hold tens of thousands of distinct CDR3 sequences, with 10% to 15% observed a single time. This receptor was obtained from a woman in her forties or fifties with alopecia areata. Some clones in this sample may be carry-over from other donors' samples. The specimen was whole blood, collected in connection with sensitization to the hapten diphenylcyclopropenone (DPC). The rearrangement joins TRBV5-1 to TRBJ2-3; a possible D gene is TRBD2 (5 bases). The CDR3 spells CASSLRGSTDTQYF. CDR3 sequence (DNA): TGCGCCAGCAGCTTGAGAGGGAGCACAGATACGCAGTATTTT.